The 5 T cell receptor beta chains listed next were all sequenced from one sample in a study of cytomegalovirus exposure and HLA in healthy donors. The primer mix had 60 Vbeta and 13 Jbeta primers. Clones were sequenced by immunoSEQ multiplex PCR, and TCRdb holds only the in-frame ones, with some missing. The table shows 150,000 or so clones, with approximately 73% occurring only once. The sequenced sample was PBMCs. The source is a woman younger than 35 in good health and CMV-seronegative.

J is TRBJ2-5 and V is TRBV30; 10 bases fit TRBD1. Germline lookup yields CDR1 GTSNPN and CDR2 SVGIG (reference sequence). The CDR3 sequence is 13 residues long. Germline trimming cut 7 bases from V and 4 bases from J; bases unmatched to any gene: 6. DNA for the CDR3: TGTGCCTTGACAGGGGGCAAGGGAGAGACCCAGTACTTC. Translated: CALTGGKGETQYF.

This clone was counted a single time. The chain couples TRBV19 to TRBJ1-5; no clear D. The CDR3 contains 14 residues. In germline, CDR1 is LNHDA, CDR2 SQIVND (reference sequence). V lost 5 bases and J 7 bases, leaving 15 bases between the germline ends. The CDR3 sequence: CASSPSGSDQPQHF. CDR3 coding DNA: TGTGCCAGTAGTCCCTCGGGTAGCGACCAGCCCCAGCATTTT.

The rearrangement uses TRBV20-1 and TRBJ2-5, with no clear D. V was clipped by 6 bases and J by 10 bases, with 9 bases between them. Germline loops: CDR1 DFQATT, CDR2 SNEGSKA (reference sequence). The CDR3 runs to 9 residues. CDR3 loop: CSAGDGQYF. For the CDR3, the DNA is TGCAGTGCAGGAGATGGCCAGTACTTC.

Here the CDR3 reads CASSQAQGNQPQHF. The CDR3 DNA is TGCGCCAGCAGCCAAGCCCAGGGGAATCAGCCCCAGCATTTT. The chain joins TRBV4-3 to TRBJ1-5, with a possible D match to TRBD1 (6 bases). CDR3 length equals 14 residues. Germline assignment: CDR1 LGHNA and CDR2 YSLEER. Between the trimmed V and J ends, which lost 1 base and 4 bases, there was a span of 8 bases.

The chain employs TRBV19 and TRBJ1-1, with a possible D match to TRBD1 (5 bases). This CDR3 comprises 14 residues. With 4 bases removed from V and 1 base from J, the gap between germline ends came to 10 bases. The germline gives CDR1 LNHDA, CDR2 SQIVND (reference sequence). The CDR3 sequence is CASSRSQGNTEAFF. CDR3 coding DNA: TGTGCCAGTAGTAGATCCCAGGGGAACACTGAAGCTTTCTTT.